These 13 T cell receptor beta chains were all obtained from the same sample, sequenced in a study of T cells in narcolepsy (dated by TCRdb to between 2017 and 2018). The method behind the library was the immunoSEQ multiplex PCR assay. The clones in this table, taken by TCRdb from immuneACCESS, are in-frame only. Not every clone is retained; where verified, under half of the shortfall comes from an unresolved V gene, and the cause of the rest is unknown. Present in this sample are some 35,000 clones, roughly 80% of which were seen just once. The ten biggest clones cover about 2.7% of the sample. The specimen sequenced was CD45RA- memory CD4+ T cells from PBMCs. In the paper's terms, the cell subset or site label means: memory T cells sorted ex vivo from peripheral blood. The receptors come from a human donor with narcolepsy.

CDR3 in DNA: TGTGCCATCACTCCGGGACCGAACACTGAAGCTTTCTTT. Its protein product is CAITPGPNTEAFF. The chain employs TRBV10-3 and TRBJ1-1, with a possible D match to TRBD1 (5 bases). CDR1 ENHRY and CDR2 SYGVKD come from the germline V gene. This CDR3 contains 13 residues. The V end lost 7 bases, the J end lost 1 base, and 10 bases lay between the germline ends.

The chain is built from TRBV7-2 and TRBJ1-1; a weak D match, TRBD1 (5 bases). The CDR3 covers 17 residues. Germline assignment: CDR1 SGHTA and CDR2 FQGNSA. The V gene lost 3 bases and the J gene lost 2 bases, with 19 bases spanning the gap. The CDR3 DNA follows: TGTGCCAGCAGCTTTGACAGTCGGATAGGTACTAACACTGAAGCTTTCTTT. This codes for CASSFDSRIGTNTEAFF.

The rearrangement joins TRBV18 to TRBJ2-7; possibly TRBD2 for D (5 bases). There are 14 residues in the CDR3. V was pared by 6 bases and J by 0 bases, with 12 bases between. Germline CDR1 reads KGHSH; CDR2 reads LQKENI. As DNA, the CDR3 is TGTGCCAGCTCTCTAGCAGTAGACTCCTACGAGCAGTACTTC. This sequence encodes CASSLAVDSYEQYF.

J is TRBJ2-4 and V is TRBV5-4; D possibly corresponds to TRBD1 (6 bases). Trimming removed 10 bases at V and 1 base at J, with 30 bases between. Looked up from germline, CDR1 is SGHNT and CDR2 is YYREEE (reference sequence). The CDR3 runs to 19 residues. CDR3 nucleotides: TGTGCCGCCCGAGGGGGTAGCCTCGGATTTCCGGGGGCCAAAAACATTCAGTACTTC. Translated, it gives CAARGGSLGFPGAKNIQYF. Complete variable domain (other parts from reference TRBV5-4 and TRBJ2-4): ETGVTQSPTHLIKTRGQQVTLRCSSQSGHNTVSWYQQALGQGPQFIFQYYREEENGRGNFPPRFSGLQFPNYSSELNVNALELDDSALYLCAARGGSLGFPGAKNIQYFGAGTRLSVL.

The rearrangement uses TRBV7-8 and TRBJ1-5, with a possible D match to TRBD1 (5 bases). V lost 2 bases and J lost 3, with 11 bases in between. The CDR3 sequence is 15 residues long. The germline CDR1 and CDR2 sequences are SGHVS and FQNEAQ. The CDR3 bases are TGTGCCAGCAGCTTACGCAGGGAAATCAATCAGCCCCAGCATTTT. Translating gives CASSLRREINQPQHF.

The rearrangement uses TRBV5-8 and TRBJ1-2; TRBD1 matches 8 bases. This CDR3 is built from 16 residues. J was trimmed by 6 bases and V by 0 bases; bases with no gene match: 10. Germline CDR1 and CDR2: SGHTS and YDEGEE. DNA for the CDR3: TGTGCCAGCAGCTTGGCCAAGACAGGGGATTCCCATGGCTACACCTTC. Protein sequence: CASSLAKTGDSHGYTF.

The chain couples TRBV28 to TRBJ2-1; no clear D. The CDR3 consists of 16 residues. V lost 5 bases and J 8 bases, leaving 22 bases between the germline ends. CDR1 and CDR2 (germline): MDHEN, SYDVKM. The CDR3: CASSPLMPLLGDEQFF. CDR3 in DNA: TGTGCCAGCAGTCCCCTGATGCCGCTTCTTGGAGATGAGCAGTTCTTC.

The rearrangement uses TRBV11-3 and TRBJ2-7, with D possibly TRBD2 on 5 matching bases. This CDR3 has 14 amino acids. Germline V CDR1 and CDR2: SGHNT, YENEEA. The germline V and J ends were trimmed by 1 base and 1 base, with 8 bases remaining between them. The CDR3 DNA reads as TGTGCCAGCAGCTTAGGAGGCGGGTCCTACGAGCAGTACTTC. It codes for CASSLGGGSYEQYF.

This chain connects TRBV7-2 to TRBJ2-1; TRBD1 aligns across 7 bases. The CDR3 totals 13 residues. Looked up from germline, CDR1 is SGHTA and CDR2 is FQGNSA. The V gene end was trimmed by 6 bases and the J gene end by 5 bases; junction bases not matched to a gene: 4. The CDR3 DNA sequence: TGTGCCAGCAGTAGGGACAGTGACAATGAGCAGTTCTTC. It specifies CASSRDSDNEQFF.

The rearrangement joins TRBV7-7 to TRBJ2-7, with a tentative D call TRBD2 (6 bases). The V gene's germline CDR1 is SSHAT and CDR2 FNYEAQ (reference sequence). The CDR3 covers 15 residues. With 0 bases removed from V and 1 base from J, the gap between germline ends came to 10 bases. CDR3 protein: CASSLAGGPSYEQYF. The CDR3 DNA sequence: TGTGCCAGCAGCTTAGCGGGGGGACCGTCCTACGAGCAGTACTTC. Supplemented by reference TRBV7-7 and TRBJ2-7, the full variable domain reads GAGVSQSPRYKVTKRGQDVTLRCDPISSHATLYWYQQALGQGPEFLTYFNYEAQPDKSGLPSDRFSAERPEGSISTLTIQRTEQRDSAMYRCASSLAGGPSYEQYFGPGTRLTVT.

The gene calls are TRBV7-2 and TRBJ1-5, with TRBD1 identical over 9 bases. In germline, CDR1 is SGHTA, CDR2 FQGNSA. The CDR3 sequence is 13 residues long. CDR3 region: CASGDRVGQPQHF. CDR3 bases: TGTGCTAGTGGGGACAGGGTCGGTCAGCCCCAGCATTTT.

The chain employs TRBV5-6 and TRBJ1-2; possibly TRBD1 for D (5 bases). The CDR3 loop spans 13 amino acids. Trimming cost V 5 bases and J 2 bases, with 10 bases left between them. The germline V gene encodes CDR1 SGHDT and CDR2 YYEEEE. CDR3 residues: CASSLTANYGYTF. The CDR3 DNA reads as TGTGCCAGCAGTTTGACAGCCAACTATGGCTACACCTTC.

The chain links TRBV2 to TRBJ1-4, with D possibly TRBD1 on 5 matching bases. The V end lost 4 bases, the J end lost 7 bases, and 16 bases lay between the germline ends. Germline V gives CDR1 SNHLY, CDR2 FYNNEI. The CDR3 is 15 residues long. The CDR3: CASSATEGHFEKLFF. CDR3 DNA: TGTGCCAGCAGTGCGACAGAGGGCCATTTTGAAAAACTGTTTTTT.